This T cell receptor (beta chain) was captured by sequencing in a study of spatial heterogeneity in lung cancer. Germline lookup yields CDR1 SGHRS and CDR2 YFSETQ. This CDR3 contains 15 residues. The V and J ends lost 5 bases and 2 bases respectively, with 14 bases between them. Every individual TCR cDNA molecule carried its own unique molecular identifier, which allowed correction of PCR and sequencing errors. Via MiXCR, TCRdb re-called the 5' RACE reads, giving one row per CDR3 protein. The repertoire holds about 82,000 distinct CDR3 sequences, with 10% to 15% as singletons. Time point meaning: sample taken at primary tumor resection. Material for sequencing was whole RNA from tumor, nontumor lung or frozen PBMC, left unsorted. Samples were donated by 72 untreated early-stage non-small cell lung cancer patients.

The sequence was obtained from a male donor with early-stage non-small cell lung cancer. The input for sequencing was PBMCs, taken at surgery. This chain joins TRBV5-1 and TRBJ1-3, with unresolved D. CDR3 residues: CASSQDFDPGNTIYF. The CDR3, as DNA: TGCGCCAGCAGTCAGGACTTCGACCCTGGAAACACCATATATTTT.